A single sample is the source of the 14 T cell receptor beta chains below, sequenced in a study of chronic HIV infection and antiretroviral therapy. Each CDR3 protein gets one entry after TCRdb re-called the 5' RACE reads with MiXCR. The sample yields some 43,000 distinct CDR3 sequences, about 20% seen once. Sequencing was performed on peripheral blood. Receptor source: an adult who had HIV and had not received antiretroviral therapy, or was an uninfected healthy control (not recorded which).

The chain has TRBV28 and TRBJ1-5, with D possibly TRBD1 on 5 matching bases. Trimming left V 2 bases short and J 6 bases short, with 11 bases between. The CDR3 consists of 14 residues. Germline V gene lookup returns CDR1 MDHEN and CDR2 SYDVKM. The CDR3 bases are TGTGCCAGCAGTTTACTAGGGGAGGGTCAGCCCCAGCATTTT. This codes for CASSLLGEGQPQHF.

In its sample, this clonotype was seen a few times. J is TRBJ2-7 and V is TRBV3-1; the match to TRBD2 covers 11 bases. J gave up 0 bases and V 6 bases, and 19 bases lay outside the gene matches. Germline assignment: CDR1 LGHDT and CDR2 YNNKEL (reference sequence). The length of the CDR3 is 20 residues. CDR3 sequence reads: CASSQGAGTSGFRSSYEQYF. DNA for the CDR3: TGTGCCAGCAGTCAGGGGGCGGGGACTAGCGGTTTCAGGAGCTCCTACGAGCAGTACTTC.

The rearrangement links TRBV7-8 to TRBJ1-3; possible D gene TRBD1, 6 bases. With 1 base removed from V and 4 bases from J, the gap between germline ends came to 14 bases. CDR1 SGHVS and CDR2 FQNEAQ come from the germline V gene. The length of the CDR3 is 16 residues. The CDR3 nucleotides are TGTGCCAGCAGCTTAGAGGCACAGGGTTCGGGAAACACCATATATTTT. It specifies CASSLEAQGSGNTIYF. Looking up the rest from reference TRBV7-8 and TRBJ1-3 gives the full variable domain: GAGVSQSPRYKVAKRGQDVALRCDPISGHVSLFWYQQALGQGPEFLTYFQNEAQLDKSGLPSDRFFAERPEGSVSTLKIQRTQQEDSAVYLCASSLEAQGSGNTIYFGEGSWLTVV.

The table lists this clonotype with a few counts. CDR3 in DNA: TGTGCCAGCAGGTACCAGGGGGCCCACGAGCAGTACTTC. Its protein product is CASRYQGAHEQYF. The rearrangement joins TRBV27 to TRBJ2-7, with 8 positions matching TRBD1. The CDR3 spans 13 residues. V trimming: 6 bases; J trimming: 5 bases; junction bases outside the gene matches: 6. Germline V gives CDR1 MNHEY, CDR2 SMNVEV (reference sequence).

In this sample, this clonotype turned up a few times. The V call is TRBV5-4, the J call TRBJ1-2, with TRBD1 as a possible D gene (6 bases). There are 17 residues in the CDR3. Germline lookup yields CDR1 SGHNT and CDR2 YYREEE (reference sequence). Trimming took 3 bases from V and 0 from J, leaving 18 bases between them. For the CDR3, the DNA is TGTGCCAGCAGCTGGGCAGGGGCCTTTGGGGCTAACTATGGCTACACCTTC. It specifies CASSWAGAFGANYGYTF.

The gene calls are TRBV28 and TRBJ2-7, with 7 bases that match TRBD2. This CDR3 has 15 amino acids. V was pared by 6 bases and J by 2 bases, with 10 bases of the junction left unmatched. Germline lookup yields CDR1 MDHEN and CDR2 SYDVKM. CDR3 sequence: CASRDWASGPYEQYF. As DNA, the CDR3 is TGTGCCAGCAGGGATTGGGCTAGCGGTCCCTACGAGCAGTACTTC.

The V and J genes are TRBV20-1 and TRBJ2-5, with TRBD1 matching over 8 bases. Germline lookup yields CDR1 DFQATT and CDR2 SNEGSKA (reference sequence). The CDR3 runs to 12 residues. This CDR3 reads CSPGTGLETQYF. The CDR3, as DNA: TGCAGCCCCGGGACAGGATTAGAGACCCAGTACTTC.

Notes on this clonotype: At one end, the junction sequence differs from germline, possibly due to a read error. The rearrangement joins TRBV5-1 to TRBJ2-3; TRBD1 might be the D (6 bases). Germline V lookup: CDR1 SGHRS, CDR2 YFSETQ. This CDR3 is built from 14 residues. The CDR3 DNA reads as TGCGCCAGCAGCCACAGGGCCAGCACAGATACGCGGTATTTT. Translation: CASSHRASTDTRYF. The whole variable domain, filled in from reference TRBV5-1 and TRBJ2-3, reads KAGVTQTPRYLIKTRGQQVTLSCSPISGHRSVSWYQQTPGQGLQFLFEYFSETQRNKGNFPGRFSGRQFSNSRSEMNVSTLELGDSALYLCASSHRASTDTRYFGPGTRLTVL.

The chain combines TRBV10-3 with TRBJ2-3, with 7 positions matching TRBD2. This CDR3 region has 16 residues. The trim removed 6 bases at V and 1 base at J, leaving 10 bases unmatched. CDR1 is ENHRY, CDR2 SYGVKD, per germline. In nucleotides, the CDR3 is TGTGCCATCAGATACGACGCGAGCGGGGGCACAGATACGCAGTATTTT. It specifies CAIRYDASGGTDTQYF.

This clonotype has ten or more counts. CDR3 residues: CASTEGSWDPPGNTIYF. CDR3 bases: TGTGCCAGCACCGAAGGGAGCTGGGATCCCCCTGGAAACACCATATATTTT. The rearrangement links TRBV2 to TRBJ1-3; D is unresolved. Looked up from germline, CDR1 is SNHLY and CDR2 is FYNNEI. The CDR3 runs to 17 residues. The V and J ends lost 7 bases and 2 bases respectively, with 21 bases between them.

The V and J genes are TRBV28 and TRBJ2-1, with D tentatively TRBD1 or TRBD2 (7 bases each). The CDR3 sequence is 15 residues long. CDR1 and CDR2 (germline): MDHEN, SYDVKM. Trimming stripped 7 bases from V and 9 bases from J, with 22 bases between. The CDR3 here is CASTIGRSRGGEQFF. CDR3 coding DNA: TGTGCCAGCACCATCGGACGGAGCAGGGGGGGTGAGCAGTTCTTC.

This chain uses TRBV28 with TRBJ2-7, with TRBD1 as a possible D gene (5 bases). The V gene's germline CDR1 is MDHEN and CDR2 SYDVKM. Between the trimmed V and J ends, which lost 7 bases and 4 bases, there was a span of 14 bases. The CDR3 has 13 amino acids. The CDR3 sequence is CASTGAHRYEQYF. In nucleotides, the CDR3 is TGTGCCAGCACTGGAGCCCACAGGTACGAGCAGTACTTC.

V and J are TRBV9 and TRBJ1-1; 10 positions match TRBD1. The V segment lost 4 bases and the J segment 4 bases; nucleotides outside the gene matches: 4. Germline assignment: CDR1 SGDLS and CDR2 YYNGEE. This CDR3 spans 14 amino acids. Written as DNA, the CDR3 is TGTGCCAGCAGCCCTTGGACAGGGGGCACTGAAGCTTTCTTT. Encoded protein: CASSPWTGGTEAFF. The variable domain in full, with the rest retrieved from reference TRBV9 and TRBJ1-1, is DSGVTQTPKHLITATGQRVTLRCSPRSGDLSVYWYQQSLDQGLQFLIQYYNGEERAKGNILERFSAQQFPDLHSELNLSSLELGDSALYFCASSPWTGGTEAFFGQGTRLTVV.

V is TRBV7-9 and J is TRBJ2-7, with TRBD2 matching 7 bases. This CDR3 has 13 residues. CDR1 and CDR2 from the germline V gene are SEHNR and FQNEAQ (reference sequence). V lost 8 bases and J lost 4; bases outside the gene matches: 8. The CDR3 DNA reads as TGTGCCAGCGGACTAGGTGGGGGGTACGAGCAGTACTTC. This gives the protein CASGLGGGYEQYF.